The 27 T cell receptor beta chains below come from one sample, sequenced in a study of early T cells in non-severe SARS-CoV-2 infection. One entry per CDR3 protein results from TCRdb running MiXCR on the 5' RACE reads. The sample consists of some 82,000 distinct CDR3 sequences, 5.5% to 7.5% of them appearing once. Sequenced input: whole blood. These receptor sequences come from an adult who was a healthcare worker with PCR-confirmed SARS-CoV-2 infection or an uninfected control (not recorded which).

This clonotype was seen only a few times. The V call is TRBV12-3 or TRBV12-4, the J call TRBJ2-2, with D possibly being TRBD2 (5 bases). Trimming shortened V by 6 bases and J by 6 bases, and 8 bases separated the two germline ends. The CDR3 totals 12 residues. The CDR3 here is CASSSGSGELFF. CDR3 nucleotide sequence: TGTGCCAGCAGCTCGGGGTCCGGGGAGCTGTTTTTT.

There are many counts of this clonotype. The rearrangement links TRBV11-3 to TRBJ2-1; 11 nucleotides agree with TRBD2. Germline CDR1 and CDR2: SGHNT and YENEEA. There are 18 residues in the CDR3. Trimming at V came to 6 bases and at J to 5 bases, leaving 15 bases not matched to a gene. The DNA of the CDR3 is TGTGCCAGCAGTACCGGGACTAGCGGAGGAGGGTGGGACAATGAGCAGTTCTTC. Amino acids: CASSTGTSGGGWDNEQFF.

This clonotype has at least ten counts. The CDR3, as DNA: TGCAGTGCCCTGCGGCAGGGAGCTGGCGAGCAGTACTTC. It codes for CSALRQGAGEQYF. The chain is built from TRBV20-1 and TRBJ2-7; D possibly uses TRBD1 or TRBD2 (5 bases each). This CDR3 region has 13 residues. Trimming left V 6 bases short and J 6 bases short, with 18 bases between. Germline values: CDR1 DFQATT, CDR2 SNEGSKA (reference sequence).

The table lists this clonotype with many counts. V usage is TRBV19 and J usage is TRBJ2-1; perhaps TRBD2 as D (7 bases). The CDR3 extends over 13 amino acids. With 4 bases removed from V and 7 bases from J, the gap between germline ends came to 11 bases. Per the germline V gene, CDR1 is LNHDA and CDR2 is SQIVND (reference sequence). This CDR3 is CASSKGGENEQFF. In nucleotides, the CDR3 is TGTGCCAGTAGTAAAGGGGGGGAGAATGAGCAGTTCTTC.

The V call is TRBV12-3 or TRBV12-4, the J call TRBJ2-7; D is unresolved. The CDR3 consists of 12 residues. Trimming removed 0 bases from V and 6 bases from J, with 6 bases in between. CDR3 protein: CASSLARSEQYF. The DNA of the CDR3 is TGTGCCAGCAGTTTAGCGCGGTCCGAGCAGTACTTC.

This chain links TRBV6-5 with TRBJ2-7, with TRBD1 matching 8 bases. From germline, CDR1 is MNHEY and CDR2 SVGAGI. The V segment lost 5 bases and the J segment 4 bases; nucleotides outside the gene matches: 10. The CDR3 sequence is 15 residues long. This CDR3 is CASSPDRANHYEQYF. The CDR3 nucleotides are TGTGCCAGCAGTCCGGACAGGGCGAACCATTACGAGCAGTACTTC.

Only a few counts were recorded for this clonotype. The gene calls are TRBV20-1 and TRBJ1-5; D is ambiguous. The CDR3 has 12 residues. Trimming took 5 bases from V and 6 from J, leaving 11 bases between them. CDR1 is DFQATT and CDR2 is SNEGSKA in the germline V gene (reference sequence). CDR3 in amino acids: CSALGSAQPQHF. The CDR3 coding sequence is TGCAGTGCTTTGGGGAGCGCTCAGCCCCAGCATTTT.

This clonotype was seen more than once but under ten times. The chain combines TRBV18 with TRBJ1-6; 10 bases match TRBD1. Per germline, CDR1 KGHSH and CDR2 LQKENI. Trimming removed 3 bases from V and 8 bases from J; junction bases left unmatched: 4. The CDR3 extends over 15 amino acids. The CDR3 sequence: CASSPLGTGDSPLHF. The CDR3 nucleotides are TGTGCCAGCTCACCTCTGGGGACAGGGGATTCACCCCTCCACTTT.

This clonotype has at least ten counts. This chain joins TRBV24-1 and TRBJ2-3; D not certain. V was shortened by 3 bases and J by 3 bases, with 12 bases between the two germline ends. The germline V gene encodes CDR1 KGHDR and CDR2 SFDVKD. The CDR3 has 15 residues. CDR3 region: CATSDGALETDTQYF. As DNA, the CDR3 is TGTGCCACCAGTGATGGAGCTCTAGAAACAGATACGCAGTATTTT.

This clonotype was recorded at least ten times. The chain has TRBV14 and TRBJ2-7; 7 bases map to TRBD1. From germline, CDR1 is SGHDN and CDR2 FVKESK. This CDR3 has 15 residues. Trimming took 1 base from V and 0 from J; bases not matched to a gene: 3. CDR3 sequence: CASSQAYRGSYEQYF. The CDR3 region has the DNA TGTGCCAGCAGCCAAGCTTACAGGGGCTCCTACGAGCAGTACTTC. The entire variable domain, with the rest obtained from reference TRBV14 and TRBJ2-7, is as follows: EAGVTQFPSHSVIEKGQTVTLRCDPISGHDNLYWYRRVMGKEIKFLLHFVKESKQDESGMPNNRFLAERTGGTYSTLKVQPAELEDSGVYFCASSQAYRGSYEQYFGPGTRLTVT.

This clonotype was found many times. This chain joins TRBV20-1 and TRBJ2-2; D remains unclear. V was clipped by 0 bases and J by 2 bases, with 13 bases between them. The CDR3 length is 16 residues. Germline lookup yields CDR1 DFQATT and CDR2 SNEGSKA (reference sequence). The CDR3 DNA reads as TGCAGTGCTAGAGATTTGTTCGCGCATAACACCGGGGAGCTGTTTTTT. As protein: CSARDLFAHNTGELFF.

This clonotype was counted a few times. The V call is TRBV18, the J call TRBJ2-5; 7 nucleotides line up with TRBD1. There are 15 residues in the CDR3. CDR1 is KGHSH, CDR2 LQKENI, per germline. V shed 2 bases, J shed 2 bases, and the junction held 5 bases outside the gene matches. The CDR3 loop reads CASSPRTGGQETQYF. CDR3 nucleotides: TGTGCCAGCTCACCAAGGACAGGTGGGCAAGAGACCCAGTACTTC. The full variable domain, with the rest looked up from reference TRBV18 and TRBJ2-5, is NAGVMQNPRHLVRRRGQEARLRCSPMKGHSHVYWYRQLPEEGLKFMVYLQKENIIDESGMPKERFSAEFPKEGPSILRIQQVVRGDSAAYFCASSPRTGGQETQYFGPGTRLLVL.

This clonotype was seen repeatedly, ten times or more. This rearrangement joins TRBV10-3 to TRBJ2-3, with 7 bases lining up with TRBD2. CDR3 length equals 13 residues. Germline V gene data show CDR1 as ENHRY and CDR2 as SYGVKD. CDR3 residues: CANSGGSTDTQYF. DNA for the CDR3: TGTGCTAACTCGGGAGGTAGCACAGATACGCAGTATTTT.

The V call is TRBV6-6, the J call TRBJ2-3; 10 bases fit TRBD1. Germline V gene lookup returns CDR1 MNHNY and CDR2 SVGAGI (reference sequence). V gave up 7 bases and J gave up 2 bases; unmatched junction bases: 12. The length of the CDR3 is 17 residues. In DNA form, the CDR3 reads TGTGCCAGCACTCGAAGACCCGGGACAGGGGCCACAGATACGCAGTATTTT. This codes for CASTRRPGTGATDTQYF.

This clonotype was recorded many times. The chain carries TRBV7-6 and TRBJ1-2; D gene uncertain. The ends were cut back, 2 bases at V and 1 base at J, with 8 bases in the middle. Germline CDR1 and CDR2: SGHVS and FNYEAQ. The CDR3 contains 14 residues. The CDR3 loop is CASSLNWVNYGYTF. The CDR3 DNA is TGTGCCAGCAGCTTAAATTGGGTTAACTATGGCTACACCTTC.

The chain links TRBV27 to TRBJ1-1; 7 nucleotides align to TRBD1. The CDR3 sequence is 17 residues long. Trimming at V came to 5 bases and at J to 0 bases, leaving 12 bases not matched to a gene. Germline V lookup: CDR1 MNHEY, CDR2 SMNVEV (reference sequence). The CDR3 coding sequence is TGTGCCAGCAGTCTAAAGGGACAGTTAACGATGAACACTGAAGCTTTCTTT. Its translation: CASSLKGQLTMNTEAFF.

This clonotype has at least ten counts. The rearrangement joins TRBV29-1 to TRBJ2-2; TRBD1 aligns across 8 bases. Per germline, CDR1 SQVTM and CDR2 ANQGSEA. V was clipped by 6 bases and J by 1 base; unmatched bases: 1. The CDR3 is 13 residues long. CDR3 sequence (DNA): TGCAGCGTAGGGACAGGGAACACCGGGGAGCTGTTTTTT. It is translated as CSVGTGNTGELFF.

The chain uses TRBV6-6 and TRBJ1-1; TRBD1 might be the D (5 bases). CDR1 and CDR2 from the germline V gene are MNHNY and SVGAGI (reference sequence). This CDR3 comprises 15 residues. Trimming stripped 4 bases from V and 0 bases from J, with 12 bases between. CDR3 protein: CASSSTGPMNTEAFF. CDR3 DNA sequence: TGTGCCAGCAGTTCTACAGGTCCCATGAACACTGAAGCTTTCTTT.

This chain joins TRBV7-2 and TRBJ2-2; no clear D. V gave up 2 bases and J gave up 4 bases, with 8 bases separating them. Germline CDR1 is SGHTA and CDR2 is FQGNSA. There are 14 residues in the CDR3. The CDR3 DNA is TGTGCCAGCAGCTTAAAAGTGGTCACCGGGGAGCTGTTTTTT. Translating gives CASSLKVVTGELFF.

The sample holds many counts of this clonotype. The gene calls are TRBV2 and TRBJ2-2; TRBD1 matches 7 bases. The CDR3 extends over 14 amino acids. The J segment lost 2 bases and the V segment lost 7 bases, leaving 4 bases of the junction unmatched. Per the germline V gene, CDR1 is SNHLY and CDR2 is FYNNEI. The CDR3 loop is CASTNRGNTGELFF. The CDR3 DNA sequence: TGTGCCAGCACTAACAGGGGTAACACCGGGGAGCTGTTTTTT. Supplemented by reference TRBV2 and TRBJ2-2, the full variable domain reads EPEVTQTPSHQVTQMGQEVILRCVPISNHLYFYWYRQILGQKVEFLVSFYNNEISEKSEIFDDQFSVERPDGSNFTLKIRSTKLEDSAMYFCASTNRGNTGELFFGEGSRLTVL.

This clonotype has more than one count but fewer than ten. This chain uses TRBV3-1 with TRBJ2-3, with D perhaps matching TRBD2 (5 bases). Trimming left V 4 bases short and J 1 base short, with 9 bases between. The CDR3 spans 14 residues. Germline-derived CDR1 and CDR2 are LGHDT and YNNKEL (reference sequence). This chain's CDR3 is CASSPLSGTDTQYF. In DNA form, the CDR3 reads TGTGCCAGCAGCCCTCTTAGCGGCACAGATACGCAGTATTTT.

This clonotype was seen repeatedly, ten times or more. The chain carries TRBV18 and TRBJ1-4, with D possibly matching TRBD1 (6 bases). Trimming took 3 bases from V and 3 from J, leaving 11 bases between them. The germline V gene has CDR1 KGHSH and CDR2 LQKENI. CDR3 size: 15 residues. CDR3 sequence reads: CASSPSWGPNEKLFF. CDR3 bases: TGTGCCAGCTCACCGTCGTGGGGGCCTAATGAAAAACTGTTTTTT.

This clonotype occurred many times. This chain links TRBV11-2 with TRBJ2-7, with TRBD1 identical over 8 bases. There are 17 residues in the CDR3. Germline V gene lookup returns CDR1 SGHAT and CDR2 FQNNGV. V dropped 2 bases and J dropped 6; count of bases not matched to a gene: 15. The CDR3 DNA follows: TGTGCCAGCAGCTTACGATGGGGACAGGACATCCCTTTCGAGCAGTACTTC. Residues: CASSLRWGQDIPFEQYF.

This clonotype was counted between two and nine times. The V call is TRBV6-5, the J call TRBJ1-5, with 7 positions matching TRBD1. This CDR3 comprises 15 residues. Germline-derived CDR1 and CDR2 are MNHEY and SVGAGI. Trimming at V came to 0 bases and at J to 7 bases, leaving 6 bases not matched to a gene. This CDR3 is CASSYSGGGRQPQHF. Here the CDR3 DNA reads TGTGCCAGCAGTTACTCTGGAGGGGGCCGACAGCCCCAGCATTTT.

This clonotype has only a few counts. V and J are TRBV6-5 and TRBJ1-1, with a weak D call TRBD1 (6 bases). Trimming shortened V by 7 bases and J by 9 bases, and 12 bases separated the two germline ends. CDR3 length: 11 residues. Germline loops: CDR1 MNHEY, CDR2 SVGAGI. This chain's CDR3 is CASTYRDKAFF. CDR3 bases: TGTGCCAGCACCTACAGGGATAAAGCTTTCTTT.

This clonotype came up many times. The DNA for the CDR3 is TGCAGCGTTGTGGCAGATACGCAGTATTTT. It specifies CSVVADTQYF. The rearrangement uses TRBV29-1 and TRBJ2-3; D uncertain. CDR1 is SQVTM and CDR2 is ANQGSEA in the germline V gene. The CDR3 extends over 10 amino acids. The V end lost 4 bases, the J end lost 4 bases, and 3 bases lay between the germline ends.

As to this clonotype: A much larger clone is a single base away; this may be a read error. The gene calls are TRBV4-2 and TRBJ1-1, with a tentative D call TRBD1 (6 bases). Germline CDR1 is LGHNA and CDR2 is YNFKEQ. The CDR3 loop spans 12 amino acids. In DNA, the CDR3 is TGTTCCAGCAGCCAAGGGGGGAGTGAAGCTTTCTTT. It yields the protein CSSSQGGSEAFF.